This entry features one T cell receptor beta chain sequence. The data stem from a study of T cells expressing NK-cell markers. Study information: Sorted CD3+CD56+NKG2C+, CD3+CD56+NKG2C- and CD3+CD56-NKG2C+ T cells provided the TCR beta repertoires.

Researchers built TCR beta cDNA using 5'RACE template switching with UMIs. One entry per CDR3 protein, without DNA, is what TCRdb gives after re-calling the 5' RACE reads. This sample's table has almost 450,000 distinct CDR3 sequences. The sample consisted of blood T cells: a sorted CD56 or NKG2C T cell subset, CD4+ or CD8+ T cells, or bulk PBMC T cells (not recorded which). The sequence came from a woman aged 18 to 75 in good health.

CDR3: CASSTPDGWISNQPQHF. The chain combines TRBV7-2 with TRBJ1-5. The CDR3 spans 17 residues. Germline CDR1 is SGHTA and CDR2 is FQGNSA.